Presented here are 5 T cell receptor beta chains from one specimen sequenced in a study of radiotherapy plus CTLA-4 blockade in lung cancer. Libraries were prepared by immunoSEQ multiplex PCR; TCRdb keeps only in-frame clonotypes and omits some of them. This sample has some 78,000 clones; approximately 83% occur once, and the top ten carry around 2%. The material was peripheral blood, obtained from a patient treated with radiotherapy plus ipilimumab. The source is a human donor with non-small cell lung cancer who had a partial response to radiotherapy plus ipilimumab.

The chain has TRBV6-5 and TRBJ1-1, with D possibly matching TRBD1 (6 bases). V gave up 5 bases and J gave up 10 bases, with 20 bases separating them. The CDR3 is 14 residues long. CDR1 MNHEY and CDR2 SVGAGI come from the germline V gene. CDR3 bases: TGTGCCAGCAGTCATAACAGGGAGCGCATGGGAGCTTTCTTT. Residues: CASSHNRERMGAFF.

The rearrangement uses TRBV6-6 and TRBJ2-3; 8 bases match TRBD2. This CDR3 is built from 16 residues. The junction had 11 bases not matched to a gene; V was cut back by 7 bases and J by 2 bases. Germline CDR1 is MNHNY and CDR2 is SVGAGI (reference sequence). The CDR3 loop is CASTQRQAGDTDTQYF. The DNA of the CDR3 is TGTGCCAGCACCCAAAGGCAAGCGGGAGACACAGATACGCAGTATTTT.

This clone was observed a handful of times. In DNA form, the CDR3 reads TGTGCCAGCAGTGAATTGACCGGAGCGATACGCTCCTACGAGCAGTACTTC. Its translation: CASSELTGAIRSYEQYF. The V and J genes are TRBV6-1 and TRBJ2-7, with D unclear. V lost 2 bases, J lost 0 bases, and 17 bases lay in between. In germline, CDR1 is MNHNS, CDR2 SASEGT. The CDR3 has 17 residues.

In DNA, the CDR3 is TGTGCCAGCTCACCACCCGGTAGCGGGAGGAAAGAGACCCAGTACTTC. It yields the protein CASSPPGSGRKETQYF. This chain joins TRBV18 and TRBJ2-5; 10 positions agree with TRBD2. The CDR3 sequence is 16 residues long. The V gene end was trimmed by 0 bases and the J gene end by 3 bases; junction bases not matched to a gene: 4. Per germline, CDR1 KGHSH and CDR2 LQKENI. Full variable domain (outside the CDR3, taken from reference TRBV18 and TRBJ2-5): NAGVMQNPRHLVRRRGQEARLRCSPMKGHSHVYWYRQLPEEGLKFMVYLQKENIIDESGMPKERFSAEFPKEGPSILRIQQVVRGDSAAYFCASSPPGSGRKETQYFGPGTRLLVL.

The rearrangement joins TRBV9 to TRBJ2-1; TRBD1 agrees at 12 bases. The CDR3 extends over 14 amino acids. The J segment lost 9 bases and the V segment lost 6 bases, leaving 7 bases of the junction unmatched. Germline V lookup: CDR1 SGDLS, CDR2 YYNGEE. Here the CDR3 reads CASNRGQGAGEQFF. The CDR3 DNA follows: TGTGCCAGCAACCGGGGACAGGGGGCAGGTGAGCAGTTCTTC.